The 8 T cell receptor beta chains listed next were all sequenced from one sample in a study of T cell responses to AZD1222 COVID-19 vaccine. Some clones are missing from TCRdb's copy, which holds only in-frame ones; the method was immunoSEQ multiplex PCR. The sample includes 110,000 to 150,000 clones, around nine tenths of them seen just once. Specimen: peripheral blood, collected 28 days after the second AZD1222 dose. These receptors originate from an adult who received the AZD1222 COVID-19 vaccine.

The chain joins TRBV6-5 to TRBJ2-2; perhaps TRBD2 as D (5 bases). Germline CDR1 MNHEY, CDR2 SVGAGI. Trimming shortened V by 5 bases and J by 2 bases, and 9 bases separated the two germline ends. CDR3 length: 14 residues. CDR3: CASSPRGNTGELFF. The CDR3 nucleotides read TGTGCCAGCAGTCCACGGGGTAACACCGGGGAGCTGTTTTTT.

The chain joins TRBV7-3 to TRBJ2-1, with a weak D call TRBD2 (5 bases). V shed 7 bases and J shed 3 bases, with 13 bases lying between them. Germline V CDR1 and CDR2: SGHTA, FQGTGA. The CDR3 is made up of 14 amino acids. For the CDR3, the DNA is TGTGCCAGCACTCCCTCTGGAGGCTACAATGAGCAGTTCTTC. Translation gives CASTPSGGYNEQFF.

This chain's CDR3 is CASSPRGQVRNEQFF. CDR3 DNA: TGTGCCAGCAGTCCACGCGGACAGGTGAGGAATGAGCAGTTCTTC. The chain employs TRBV27 and TRBJ2-1; TRBD1 matches at 7 bases. The CDR3 has 15 amino acids. From germline, CDR1 is MNHEY and CDR2 SMNVEV (reference sequence). V was pared by 5 bases and J by 7 bases, with 11 bases of the junction left unmatched.

The CDR3: CASSMAGNTGELFF. The DNA of the CDR3 is TGTGCCAGTAGTATGGCGGGGAACACCGGGGAGCTGTTTTTT. The chain joins TRBV19 to TRBJ2-2; TRBD2 might be the D (5 bases). The CDR3 runs to 14 residues. V was clipped by 3 bases and J by 1 base, with 6 bases between them. Germline loops: CDR1 LNHDA, CDR2 SQIVND (reference sequence).

This chain links TRBV6-2 or TRBV6-3 with TRBJ1-4; D is unresolved. With 5 bases removed from V and 0 bases from J, the gap between germline ends came to 7 bases. Germline CDR1 and CDR2: MNHEY and SVGEGT. The CDR3 totals 14 residues. The CDR3 coding sequence is TGTGCCAGCAGTACCCGGGCAACTAATGAAAAACTGTTTTTT. It specifies CASSTRATNEKLFF.

The chain uses TRBV12-5 and TRBJ2-3; D is unclear. V was clipped by 3 bases and J by 4 bases, with 8 bases between them. Germline CDR1 and CDR2: LGHNT and FRNRAP. The length of the CDR3 is 13 residues. CDR3 DNA sequence: TGTGCTAGTGGTTTATATGGACCAGATACGCAGTATTTT. It translates to CASGLYGPDTQYF. Full variable domain (rest looked up from reference TRBV12-5 and TRBJ2-3): DARVTQTPRHKVTEMGQEVTMRCQPILGHNTVFWYRQTMMQGLELLAYFRNRAPLDDSGMPKDRFSAEMPDATLATLKIQPSEPRDSAVYFCASGLYGPDTQYFGPGTRLTVL.

V is TRBV5-1 and J is TRBJ2-5; D uncertain. V lost 5 bases and J lost 2, with 4 bases in between. The CDR3 totals 11 residues. CDR1 is SGHRS, CDR2 YFSETQ, per germline. DNA of the CDR3: TGCGCCAGCAGACAGCAAGAGACCCAGTACTTC. This codes for CASRQQETQYF.

The chain employs TRBV6-1 and TRBJ2-7, with D perhaps TRBD1 (5 bases). Germline-derived CDR1 and CDR2 are MNHNS and SASEGT. This CDR3 comprises 13 residues. The ends were cut back, 2 bases at V and 4 bases at J, with 9 bases in the middle. This CDR3 is CASSEPSGYEQYF. CDR3 bases: TGTGCCAGCAGTGAACCCTCAGGGTACGAGCAGTACTTC.